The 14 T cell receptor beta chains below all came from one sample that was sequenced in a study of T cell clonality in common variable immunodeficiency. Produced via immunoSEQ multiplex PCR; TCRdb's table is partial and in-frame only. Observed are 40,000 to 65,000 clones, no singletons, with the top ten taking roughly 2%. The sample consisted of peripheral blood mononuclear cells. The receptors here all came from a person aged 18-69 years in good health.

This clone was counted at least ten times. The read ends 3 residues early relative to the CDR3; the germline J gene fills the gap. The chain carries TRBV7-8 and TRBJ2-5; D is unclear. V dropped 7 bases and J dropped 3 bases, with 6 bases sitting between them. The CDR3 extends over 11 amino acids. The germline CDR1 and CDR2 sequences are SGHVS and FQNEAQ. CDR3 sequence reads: CASKQKETQYF. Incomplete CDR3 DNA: TGTGCCAGCAAACAGAAAGAGACC.

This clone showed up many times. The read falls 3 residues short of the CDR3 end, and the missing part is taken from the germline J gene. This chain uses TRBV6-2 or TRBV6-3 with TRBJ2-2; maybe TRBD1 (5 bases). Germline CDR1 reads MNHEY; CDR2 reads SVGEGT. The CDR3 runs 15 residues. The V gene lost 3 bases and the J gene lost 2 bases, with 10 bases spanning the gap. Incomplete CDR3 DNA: TGTGCCAGCAGTTATCAGGGTTTAAACACCGGGGAG. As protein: CASSYQGLNTGE. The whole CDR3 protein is CASSYQGLNTGELFF.

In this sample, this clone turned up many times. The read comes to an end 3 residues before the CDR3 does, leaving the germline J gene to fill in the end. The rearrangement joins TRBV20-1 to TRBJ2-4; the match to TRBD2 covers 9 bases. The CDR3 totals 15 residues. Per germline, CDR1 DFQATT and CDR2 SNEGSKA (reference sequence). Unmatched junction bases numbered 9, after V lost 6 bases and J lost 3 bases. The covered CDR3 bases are TGCAGTGCCCCAGCGGGAGGAGGGGTCAAAAACATT. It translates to CSAPAGGGVKNI. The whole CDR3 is CSAPAGGGVKNIQYF.

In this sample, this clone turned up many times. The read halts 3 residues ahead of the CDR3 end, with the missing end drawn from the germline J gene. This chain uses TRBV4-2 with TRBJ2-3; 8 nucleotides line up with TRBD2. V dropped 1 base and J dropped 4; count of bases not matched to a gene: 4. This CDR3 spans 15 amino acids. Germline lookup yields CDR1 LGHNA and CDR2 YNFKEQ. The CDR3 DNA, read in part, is TGTGCCAGCAGCCAAGCGGGAGGGGGGGCAGATACG. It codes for CASSQAGGGADT. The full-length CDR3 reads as CASSQAGGGADTQYF.

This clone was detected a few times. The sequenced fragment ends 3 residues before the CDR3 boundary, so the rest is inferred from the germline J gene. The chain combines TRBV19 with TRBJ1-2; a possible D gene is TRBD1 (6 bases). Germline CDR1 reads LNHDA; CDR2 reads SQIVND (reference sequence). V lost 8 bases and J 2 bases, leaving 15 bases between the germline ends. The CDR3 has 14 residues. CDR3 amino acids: CASRFRTGNYGYTF. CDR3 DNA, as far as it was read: TGTGCCAGTCGGTTCCGAACAGGGAACTATGGC.

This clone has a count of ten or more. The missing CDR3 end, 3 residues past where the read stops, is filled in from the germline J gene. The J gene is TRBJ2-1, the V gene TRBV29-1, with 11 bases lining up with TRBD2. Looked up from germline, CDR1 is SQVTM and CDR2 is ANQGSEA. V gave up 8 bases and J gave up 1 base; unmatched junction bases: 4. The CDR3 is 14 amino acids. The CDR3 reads CSLVAGGSYNEQFF. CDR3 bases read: TGCAGCTTAGTAGCGGGAGGGTCCTACAATGAG.

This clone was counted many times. CDR3 residues: CASSFNRGRAIQYF. The sequenced CDR3 bases are TGTGCCAGCAGCTTTAACAGGGGCCGGGCCATT. The chain recombines TRBV11-2 with TRBJ2-4; the match to TRBD1 covers 7 bases. The read finishes 3 residues shy of the CDR3 end, and the germline J gene is used to complete it. CDR1 and CDR2 (germline): SGHAT, FQNNGV. The CDR3 consists of 14 residues. With 3 bases clipped from V and 9 bases from J, the junction kept 8 bases outside the gene matches.

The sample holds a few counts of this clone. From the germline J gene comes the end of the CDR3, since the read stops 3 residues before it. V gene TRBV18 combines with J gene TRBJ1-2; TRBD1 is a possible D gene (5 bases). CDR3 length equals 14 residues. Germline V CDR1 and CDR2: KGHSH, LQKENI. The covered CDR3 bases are TGTGCCAGCTCACCACGGAGACAGAGGGTAAGC. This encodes CASSPRRQRVS. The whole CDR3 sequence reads CASSPRRQRVSYTF.

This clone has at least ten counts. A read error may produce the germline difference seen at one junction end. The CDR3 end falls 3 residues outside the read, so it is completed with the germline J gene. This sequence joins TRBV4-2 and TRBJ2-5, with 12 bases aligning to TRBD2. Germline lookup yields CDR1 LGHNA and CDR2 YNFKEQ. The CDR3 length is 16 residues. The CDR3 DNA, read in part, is TGCGCCAGCAGCCAAGACCTAGCGGGAGGGATAGAGACC. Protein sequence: CASSQDLAGGIET. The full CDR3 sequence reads CASSQDLAGGIETQYF.

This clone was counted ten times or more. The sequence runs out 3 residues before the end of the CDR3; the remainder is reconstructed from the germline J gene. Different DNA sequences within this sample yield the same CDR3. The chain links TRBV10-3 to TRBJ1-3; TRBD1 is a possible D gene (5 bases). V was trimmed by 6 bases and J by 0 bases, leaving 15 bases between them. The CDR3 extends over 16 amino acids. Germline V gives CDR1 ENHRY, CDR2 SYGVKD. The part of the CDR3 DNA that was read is TGTGCCATCAGGGAGACAGTTTTCGGCTCTGGAAACACC. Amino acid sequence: CAIRETVFGSGNT. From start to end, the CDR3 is CAIRETVFGSGNTIYF.

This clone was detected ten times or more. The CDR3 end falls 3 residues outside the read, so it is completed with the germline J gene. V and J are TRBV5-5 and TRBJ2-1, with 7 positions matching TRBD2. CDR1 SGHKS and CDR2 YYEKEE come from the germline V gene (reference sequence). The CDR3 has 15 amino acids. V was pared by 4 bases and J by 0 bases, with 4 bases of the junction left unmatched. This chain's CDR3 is CASSTSGNSYNEQFF. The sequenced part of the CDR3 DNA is TGTGCCAGCAGCACAAGCGGGAACTCCTACAATGAG.

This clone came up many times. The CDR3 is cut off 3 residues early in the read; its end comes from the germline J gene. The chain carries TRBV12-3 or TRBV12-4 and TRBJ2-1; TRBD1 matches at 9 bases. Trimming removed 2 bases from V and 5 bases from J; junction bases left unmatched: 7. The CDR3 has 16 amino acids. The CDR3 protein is CASSLSVGQGHNEQFF. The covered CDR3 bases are TGTGCCAGCAGTTTATCGGTGGGACAGGGCCACAATGAG.

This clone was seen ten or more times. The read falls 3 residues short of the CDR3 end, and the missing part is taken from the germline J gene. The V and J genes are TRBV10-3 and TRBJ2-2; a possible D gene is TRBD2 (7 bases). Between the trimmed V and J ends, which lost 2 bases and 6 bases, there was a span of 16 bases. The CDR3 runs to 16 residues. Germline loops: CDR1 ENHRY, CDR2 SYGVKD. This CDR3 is CAISEGAGAAAGELFF. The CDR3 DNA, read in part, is TGTGCCATCAGTGAGGGTGCGGGGGCGGCGGCCGGGGAG.

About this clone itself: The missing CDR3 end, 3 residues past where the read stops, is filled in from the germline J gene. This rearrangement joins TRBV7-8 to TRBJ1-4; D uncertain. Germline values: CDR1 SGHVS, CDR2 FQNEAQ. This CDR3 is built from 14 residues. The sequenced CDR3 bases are TGTGCCAGCAGCCCGACGGCCGCCGCGGGGAAA. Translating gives CASSPTAAAGK. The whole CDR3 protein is CASSPTAAAGKLFF.